Below, one T cell receptor beta chain is given with its context. Its antigen is still unknown. The length of the CDR3 is 12 residues. Trimming left V 6 bases short and J 7 bases short, with 12 bases between. Germline CDR1 is SEHNR and CDR2 is FQNEAQ (reference sequence). The sample originates from a study of Graves' ophthalmopathy and Graves' hyperthyroidism. Study-wide results and caveats: A roughly 80% specificity and around 86% sensitivity were achieved by a 13-signature model that separated ophthalmopathy from stable hyperthyroidism. Blood shared most expanded thyroid clonotypes above 0.001 frequency.

The study amplified TCR beta CDR3 regions using RNA transcripts. In the first round, RT-PCR was carried out with HTBI primers, and a multiplex PCR formed the second round. In TCRdb, the multiplex PCR reads were re-called with MiXCR into one record per CDR3 protein. The table lists 740,000 or so distinct CDR3 sequences, 40% of them singletons. Sequenced sample: peripheral blood. This TCR was recovered from an adult man with Graves' ophthalmopathy. The chain links TRBV7-9 to TRBJ2-5, with D perhaps TRBD1 or TRBD2 (5 bases each). The CDR3 DNA reads as TGTGCCAGCAGTTGGGGGAGTGGGACCCAGTACTTC. Its protein is CASSWGSGTQYF.